This TCR beta chain was found in a study of blood T cell repertoires in COVID-19 (TCRdb year 2020). With regard to the full study: Samples from collaborators originated in the United States, Italy and Spain and spanned both the acute and convalescent phases of COVID-19. Where available, HLA class I and class II types were taken from metadata supplied by the sample provider and were not determined by assay-based typing. Samples came from the ongoing ImmuneRACE study (first 160 participants) plus 1,254 subjects from 6 global collaborators. The repertoires were made available in a free public database intended to serve as a resource for research on the immune response to SARS-CoV-2. A de-identified subject ID, COVID-19 status, age in years and sex were almost always included in the sample metadata. The prospective study material was composed of cDNA or gDNA derived from T cells, B-cell-depleted T cells, or PBMCs. Deeply sampled blood TCRbeta repertoires from subjects exposed to, actively infected with, or recovered from COVID-19 were included in the dataset.

Including the terminal cysteine and phenylalanine, the CDR3 comprises 15 residues. Of the read, only the CDR3 DNA is kept; its 45 bases are in frame from base 1. The germline V gene sets CDR1 to MNHEY and CDR2 to SVGEGT. V is pared back by 5 bases and J by 3 bases, with 14 bases lying between the germline termini. What the study reported, not specific to this receptor: The quantity of clinical and demographic metadata differed by source and by participant and was supplied without curation.

TCRbeta CDR3 regions were amplified from genomic DNA by means of the immunoSEQ Assay, a bias-controlled multiplex PCR. From the authors' description of their analysis: The number of nucleated cells in each sample was estimated by amplification of reference gene primers within the assay. To quantify the absolute abundance of each unique TCRbeta CDR3 rearrangement, sequence reads were collapsed and filtered. For each sample, productive Simpson clonality was calculated as the square root of Simpson's diversity index over productive rearrangements. Sourced from immuneACCESS, this table was stored by TCRdb with only in-frame sequences that have V and J called. A share of the clones is absent; for the studies checked, an unresolved V gene accounts for under half, and the remainder has no known explanation. V, J and clone size are taken as reported in that table, and D and trimming were inferred from the DNA itself. Present in this sample are around 300,000 clones, 88% of which were seen just once. The ten largest account for about 3% of the sample.

Of note for this clone: No antigen is known for it. Base qualities were left out, and no much larger clone turns up one base away.

Participants in the prospective study were enrolled through a virtual design, were aged about 18 to 100 years, and lived in roughly 24 United States geographic areas. In the prospective study, participants were assigned to cohorts based on the clinical history participants reported in a screening survey and a study questionnaire. Recovered participants in ImmuneRACE Cohort 3 were defined by two consecutive negative NP/OP PCR tests, clearance by a healthcare professional, or resolution of symptoms. In the prospective study, whole blood, serum and a nasopharyngeal or oropharyngeal swab were collected from each participant by mobile phlebotomists. Participants in the prospective study had the option to provide additional blood draws and questionnaires over a roughly 2-month period. Prospective study blood samples were shipped either frozen or at room temperature before DNA extraction.

This sequence originates from a woman in her fifties or sixties who had recovered from COVID-19. The sequenced sample was PBMCs or T cells enriched from blood (not recorded which). This chain joins TRBV6-2 or TRBV6-3 to TRBJ1-5; TRBD1 could be the D gene, as 5 bases match. CDR3 region: CASSPIQGPNQPQHF. The base sequence is TGTGCCAGCAGTCCGATCCAGGGCCCCAATCAGCCCCAGCATTTT.